The entry that follows covers one T cell receptor (beta chain) sequence. No antigen is known for it. The data were obtained in a study of T cell responses to AZD1222 COVID-19 vaccine. Study at large: The study pooled second doses at about 4 or about 12 weeks.

Sequenced by immunoSEQ multiplex PCR; TCRdb stores in-frame clones only, minus some. Of 60,000 or so clones listed, more than 65% are singletons. The CDR3 runs to 13 residues. The V end was cut by 5 bases, the J end by 3 bases, with 10 bases between. The V gene's germline CDR1 is LNHDA and CDR2 SQIVND (reference sequence). Overall study findings and caveats: The donors showed a predominance of white British ancestry and of females, with possible underestimation of clonal diversity. CD4 TCRs associated with vaccination spanned spike, dominating at 160-218 and 743-854.

The chain combines TRBV19 with TRBJ1-1; D is ambiguous. This clonotype was obtained from an adult in good health. The source material was peripheral blood, sampled on day 0 of AZD1222 vaccination. Here the CDR3 reads CASSLRQYTEAFF. The CDR3 DNA reads TGTGCCAGTAGTCTCAGACAATACACTGAAGCTTTCTTT.